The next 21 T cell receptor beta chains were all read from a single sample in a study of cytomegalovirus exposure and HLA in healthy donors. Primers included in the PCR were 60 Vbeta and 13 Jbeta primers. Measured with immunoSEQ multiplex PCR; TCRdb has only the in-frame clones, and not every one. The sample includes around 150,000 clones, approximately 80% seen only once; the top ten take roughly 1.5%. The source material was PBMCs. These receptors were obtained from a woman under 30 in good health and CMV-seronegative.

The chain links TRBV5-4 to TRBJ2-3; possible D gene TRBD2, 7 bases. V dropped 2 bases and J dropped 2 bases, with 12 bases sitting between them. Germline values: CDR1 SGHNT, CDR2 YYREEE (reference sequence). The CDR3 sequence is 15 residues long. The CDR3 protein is CASSFVRGPTDTQYF. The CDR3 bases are TGTGCCAGCAGCTTCGTGCGGGGGCCCACAGATACGCAGTATTTT.

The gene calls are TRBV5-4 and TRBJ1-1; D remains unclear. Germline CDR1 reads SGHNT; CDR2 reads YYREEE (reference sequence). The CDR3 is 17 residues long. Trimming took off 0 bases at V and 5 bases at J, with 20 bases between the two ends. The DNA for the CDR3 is TGTGCCAGCAGCTTGGCCAAGCTCAGCGGTAGGGAGACTGAAGCTTTCTTT. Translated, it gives CASSLAKLSGRETEAFF.

CDR3 coding DNA: TGCGCCAGCAGCCCTAGCGGAGGGACCTACAATGAGCAGTTCTTC. This encodes CASSPSGGTYNEQFF. The genes are TRBV5-1 and TRBJ2-1, with 7 bases identical to TRBD2. The V gene end was trimmed by 4 bases and the J gene end by 2 bases; junction bases not matched to a gene: 6. Germline assignment: CDR1 SGHRS and CDR2 YFSETQ. This CDR3 has 15 residues.

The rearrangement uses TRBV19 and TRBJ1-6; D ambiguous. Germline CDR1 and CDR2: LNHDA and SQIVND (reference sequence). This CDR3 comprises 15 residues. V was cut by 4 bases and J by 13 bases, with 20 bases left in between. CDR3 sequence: CASSSALSGGSPLHF. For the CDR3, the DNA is TGTGCCAGTAGTAGCGCGCTTAGCGGAGGTTCGCCCCTCCACTTT.

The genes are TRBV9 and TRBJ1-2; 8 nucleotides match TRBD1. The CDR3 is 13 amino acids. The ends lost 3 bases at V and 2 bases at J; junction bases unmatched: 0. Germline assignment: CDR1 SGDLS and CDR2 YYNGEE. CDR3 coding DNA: TGTGCCAGCAGCGGGACAGGGAACTATGGCTACACCTTC. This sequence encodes CASSGTGNYGYTF.

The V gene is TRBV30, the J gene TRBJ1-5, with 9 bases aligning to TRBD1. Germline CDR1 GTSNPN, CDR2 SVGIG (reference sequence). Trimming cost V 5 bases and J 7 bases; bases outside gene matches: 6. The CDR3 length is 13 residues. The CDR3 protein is CAWAQGARQPQHF. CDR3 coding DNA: TGTGCCTGGGCACAGGGGGCGCGACAGCCCCAGCATTTT.

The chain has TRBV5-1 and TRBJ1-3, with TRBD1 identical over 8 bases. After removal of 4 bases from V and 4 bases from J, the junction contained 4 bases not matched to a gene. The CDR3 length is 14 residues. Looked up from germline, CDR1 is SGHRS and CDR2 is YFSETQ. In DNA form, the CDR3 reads TGCGCCAGCAGCATGGACAGGGTGGGAAACACCATATATTTT. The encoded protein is CASSMDRVGNTIYF.

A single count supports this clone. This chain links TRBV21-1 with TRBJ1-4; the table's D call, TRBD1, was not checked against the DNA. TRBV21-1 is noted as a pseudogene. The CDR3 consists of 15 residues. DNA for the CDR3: TGTGCCAGCAGCAAAGTAGGGACACCAGATGAAAAACTGTTTTTT. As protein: CASSKVGTPDEKLFF.

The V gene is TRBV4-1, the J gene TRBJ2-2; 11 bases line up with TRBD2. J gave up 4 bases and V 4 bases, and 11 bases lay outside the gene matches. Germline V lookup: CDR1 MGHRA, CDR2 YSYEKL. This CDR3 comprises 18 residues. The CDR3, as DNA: TGCGCCAGCAGCCTCATGGTACGGCTAGCGGGGGGCACCGGGGAGCTGTTTTTT. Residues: CASSLMVRLAGGTGELFF.

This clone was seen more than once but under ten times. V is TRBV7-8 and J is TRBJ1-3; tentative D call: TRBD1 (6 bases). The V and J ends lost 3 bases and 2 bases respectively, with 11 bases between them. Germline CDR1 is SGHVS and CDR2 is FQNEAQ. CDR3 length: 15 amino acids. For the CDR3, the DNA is TGTGCCAGCAGCTTGCAGGGGCTCACTGGAAACACCATATATTTT. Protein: CASSLQGLTGNTIYF.

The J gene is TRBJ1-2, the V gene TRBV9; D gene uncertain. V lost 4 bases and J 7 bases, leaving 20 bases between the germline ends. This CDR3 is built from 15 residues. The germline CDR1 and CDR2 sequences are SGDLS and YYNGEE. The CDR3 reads CASSPGEGGLVGYTF. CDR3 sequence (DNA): TGTGCCAGCAGCCCCGGGGAGGGTGGTCTAGTTGGCTACACCTTC. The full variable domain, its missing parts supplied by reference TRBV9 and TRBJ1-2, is DSGVTQTPKHLITATGQRVTLRCSPRSGDLSVYWYQQSLDQGLQFLIQYYNGEERAKGNILERFSAQQFPDLHSELNLSSLELGDSALYFCASSPGEGGLVGYTFGSGTRLTVV.

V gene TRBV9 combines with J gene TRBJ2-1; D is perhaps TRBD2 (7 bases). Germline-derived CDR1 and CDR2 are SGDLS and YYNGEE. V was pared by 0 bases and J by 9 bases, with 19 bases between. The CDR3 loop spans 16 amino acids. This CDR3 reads CASSVVVGGAGVEQFF. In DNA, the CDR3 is TGTGCCAGCAGCGTAGTGGTGGGGGGCGCGGGAGTTGAGCAGTTCTTC.

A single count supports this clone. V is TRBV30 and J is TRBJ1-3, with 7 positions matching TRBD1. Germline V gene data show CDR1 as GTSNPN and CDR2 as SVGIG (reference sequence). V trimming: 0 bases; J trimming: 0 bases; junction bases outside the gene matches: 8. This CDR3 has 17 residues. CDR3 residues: CAWSVQGIQSSGNTIYF. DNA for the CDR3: TGTGCCTGGAGTGTACAGGGGATCCAAAGCTCTGGAAACACCATATATTTT.

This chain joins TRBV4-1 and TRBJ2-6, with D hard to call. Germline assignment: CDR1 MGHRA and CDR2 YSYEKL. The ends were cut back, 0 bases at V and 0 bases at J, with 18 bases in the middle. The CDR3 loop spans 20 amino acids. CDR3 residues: CASSQEGGRTYDSGANVLTF. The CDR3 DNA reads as TGCGCCAGCAGCCAAGAGGGTGGGCGCACGTACGACTCTGGGGCCAACGTCCTGACTTTC.

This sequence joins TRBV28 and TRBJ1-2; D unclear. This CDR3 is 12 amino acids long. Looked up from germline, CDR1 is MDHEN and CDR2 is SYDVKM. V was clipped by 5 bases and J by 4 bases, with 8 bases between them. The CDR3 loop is CASSQTGYGYTF. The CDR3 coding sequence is TGTGCCAGCAGTCAAACGGGCTATGGCTACACCTTC.

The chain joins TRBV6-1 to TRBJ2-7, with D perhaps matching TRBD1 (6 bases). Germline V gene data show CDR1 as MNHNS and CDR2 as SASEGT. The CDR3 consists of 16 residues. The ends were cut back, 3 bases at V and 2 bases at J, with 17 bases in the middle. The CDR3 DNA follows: TGTGCCAGCAGTGACATCACCCGTGGGGGCCCCTACGAGCAGTACTTC. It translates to CASSDITRGGPYEQYF.

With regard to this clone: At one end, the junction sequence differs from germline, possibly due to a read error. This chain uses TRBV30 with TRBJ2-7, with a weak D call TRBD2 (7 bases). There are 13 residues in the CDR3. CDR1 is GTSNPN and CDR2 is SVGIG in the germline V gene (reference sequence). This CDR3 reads CAWSVTLGGPGIF. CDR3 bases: TGTGCCTGGAGTGTAACCCTGGGGGGGCCGGGGATTTTC.

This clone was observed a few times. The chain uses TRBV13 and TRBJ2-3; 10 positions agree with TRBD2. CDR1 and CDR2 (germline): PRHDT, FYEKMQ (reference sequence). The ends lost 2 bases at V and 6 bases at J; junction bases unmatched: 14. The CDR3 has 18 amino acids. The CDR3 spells CASSLLAGEPESRDTQYF. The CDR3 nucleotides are TGTGCCAGCAGCTTACTAGCGGGAGAGCCAGAATCCCGTGATACGCAGTATTTT.

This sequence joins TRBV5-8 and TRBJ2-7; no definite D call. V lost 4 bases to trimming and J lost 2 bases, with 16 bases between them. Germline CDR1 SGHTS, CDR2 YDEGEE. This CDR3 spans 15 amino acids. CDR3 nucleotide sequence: TGTGCCAGCAGCCCCCCAAATAGAGCGACCTACGAGCAGTACTTC. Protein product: CASSPPNRATYEQYF.

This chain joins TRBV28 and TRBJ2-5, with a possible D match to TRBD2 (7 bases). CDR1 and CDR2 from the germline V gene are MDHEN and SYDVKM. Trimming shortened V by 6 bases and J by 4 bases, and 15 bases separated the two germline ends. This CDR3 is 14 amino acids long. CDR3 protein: CASSLGGRGETQYF. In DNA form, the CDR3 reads TGTGCCAGCAGCCTAGGGGGGAGGGGAGAGACCCAGTACTTC.

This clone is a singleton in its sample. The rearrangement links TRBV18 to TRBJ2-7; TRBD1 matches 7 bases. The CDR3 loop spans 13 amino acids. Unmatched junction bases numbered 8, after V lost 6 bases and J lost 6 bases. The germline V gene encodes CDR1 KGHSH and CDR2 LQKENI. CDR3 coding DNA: TGTGCCAGCTCGCAACAAACAGGGGCCGAGCAGTACTTC. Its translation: CASSQQTGAEQYF.